The T cell receptor beta chain under discussion was sequenced for a study of T cells in women clearing cervical HPV infection. Study-level information: Controls were women whose single incident HPV16 infection cleared within 12 months without precancer or cancer. Case blood was drawn when the lesion was first found; control blood after infection became undetectable.

On this clone itself: The target antigen is unknown. Read data end 3 residues before the CDR3 end; the end is taken from the germline J gene.

The assay was immunoSEQ multiplex PCR, and TCRdb's table has in-frame clones only and misses some. The repertoire shows approximately 24,000 clones; the top ten hold approximately 5.5%. CDR3 size: 16 residues. The V gene's germline CDR1 is MNHNS and CDR2 SASEGT. Unmatched junction bases numbered 8, after V lost 4 bases and J lost 2 bases. Each participant carried one incident cervical HPV16 infection only. Overall study findings and caveats: Repertoire richness, not evenness, was significantly elevated in CIN3+ cases versus controls.

The TCR was taken from a woman aged 18 to 69 with a cervical HPV16 infection that either progressed to CIN3+ or cleared (not recorded which). The sample comprised blood buffy coat. The chain employs TRBV6-1 and TRBJ2-7; TRBD1 aligns across 10 bases. The CDR3 spells CASSALGQGIAYEQYF. Partial CDR3 DNA: TGTGCCAGCAGTGCCCTGGGACAGGGGATCGCCTACGAG.